This T cell receptor beta chain was sequenced in a study of blood T cell repertoires in COVID-19. For the study at large: T cells, B-cell-depleted T cells, or PBMCs provided the cDNA or gDNA that served as material.

The protocol was immunoSEQ multiplex PCR, while the TCRdb copy is restricted to in-frame clones and leaves out a portion. Of 200,000 to 300,000 clones listed, around 88% were seen once; the top ten hold about 12%. Germline CDR1 is SGHVS and CDR2 is FNYEAQ. CDR3 length: 15 residues. V dropped 5 bases and J dropped 6 bases, with 16 bases sitting between them. The chain employs TRBV7-6 and TRBJ1-4; D might be TRBD1 (5 bases). The sequenced material came from peripheral blood. The clonotype originates from a man older than 75 with acute or convalescent COVID-19. This chain's CDR3 is CASSPRGSRDEKLFF. The CDR3 DNA follows: TGTGCCAGCAGCCCGCGGGGCAGCCGCGATGAAAAACTGTTTTTT.